This note documents a single T cell receptor (beta chain) sequence. These data are taken from a study of blood T cell repertoires in COVID-19. Authors' data handling: Estimated nucleated cell counts came from reference gene primer amplification. TCRdb keeps only in-frame clones here, not all; method: immunoSEQ multiplex PCR. Clone size and V and J calls were adopted from that table, with D and trimming inferred from the DNA. Of about 300,000 clones in the sample, around 90% were seen once. The CDR3 sequence is 13 residues long. In germline, CDR1 is SNHLY, CDR2 FYNNEI. Trimming left V 6 bases short and J 15 bases short, with 21 bases between.

This clonotype was sampled from a young man with active or convalescent COVID-19. This rearrangement joins TRBV2 to TRBJ2-1; D might be TRBD2 (7 bases). The sequencing sample was made of peripheral blood. CDR3 loop: CASSPDWGGQGFF. The CDR3 DNA is TGTGCCAGCAGCCCCGATTGGGGGGGCCAGGGGTTCTTC.